Below, one T cell receptor beta chain is given with its context. The CDR3 length is 15 residues. With 1 base removed from V and 3 bases from J, the gap between germline ends came to 14 bases. Germline values: CDR1 SGHKS, CDR2 YYEKEE (reference sequence). The data were obtained in a study of blood T cell repertoires in COVID-19. Across the study: The study drew acute and convalescent COVID-19 samples from the United States, Italy and Spain. The cDNA or gDNA used as material had been derived from T cells, B-cell-depleted T cells, or PBMCs.

Per the original methods: The authors estimated nucleated cell counts from reference gene primer amplification. The assay was immunoSEQ multiplex PCR, and TCRdb's table has in-frame clones only and misses some. That table furnishes V, J and clone size, whereas the DNA furnished D and trimming. Of about 29,000 clones detected, roughly nine tenths appear once; the ten largest clones hold 16%. Material: peripheral blood. The TCR was taken from an elderly man with acute or convalescent COVID-19. This chain uses TRBV5-5 with TRBJ2-7; D may be TRBD2 (6 bases). CDR3 loop: CASSLSLARDYEQYF. The CDR3 coding sequence is TGTGCCAGCAGCTTGAGTCTAGCGCGGGACTACGAGCAGTACTTC.